The T cell receptor beta chain under discussion was sequenced for a study of regulatory T cells in long-lasting Graves disease. Study-wide results and caveats: Sharing of public clonotypes was greater in persistent patients (around 2,500) than in new patients (966). Segments TRBV28, TRBJ1-2 and TRBJ2-5 showed preferential usage in persistent disease.

Combining iRepertoire HTBI primers with Arm-PCR of CDR3 regions, the authors built TCR beta libraries. TCRdb passed the multiplex PCR reads through MiXCR, listing each CDR3 protein once. The table lists 350,000 to 550,000 distinct CDR3 sequences, around 13% of them singletons. This clonotype was seen only a few times. The antigen is unknown. Documented time point: newly diagnosed GD, antithyroid drugs for less than 3 months. TCR sequences were obtained from RNA taken from PBMCs. Germline CDR1 is SGHDN and CDR2 is FVKESK. The CDR3 has 14 residues. V was trimmed by 4 bases and J by 6 bases, leaving 13 bases between them. These data were also filed under a second study, of T cells in Graves' hyperthyroidism and ophthalmopathy. That paper states: In patients aged 18 to 65, hyperthyroidism was newly diagnosed, with duration under 2 months. In the first-round RT-PCR of the TCR CDR3, the HTBI primer set was used.

The sequence was obtained from a woman between 45 and 65 years old with Graves disease. The chain employs TRBV14 and TRBJ2-1, with a tentative D call TRBD1 (6 bases). Sequenced material: peripheral blood mononuclear cells (PBMCs), taken at new diagnosis, from a patient treated with antithyroid drugs. This CDR3 reads CASSLGQSSNEQFF. CDR3 DNA sequence: TGTGCCAGCAGCCTTGGACAGTCTTCCAATGAGCAGTTCTTC.